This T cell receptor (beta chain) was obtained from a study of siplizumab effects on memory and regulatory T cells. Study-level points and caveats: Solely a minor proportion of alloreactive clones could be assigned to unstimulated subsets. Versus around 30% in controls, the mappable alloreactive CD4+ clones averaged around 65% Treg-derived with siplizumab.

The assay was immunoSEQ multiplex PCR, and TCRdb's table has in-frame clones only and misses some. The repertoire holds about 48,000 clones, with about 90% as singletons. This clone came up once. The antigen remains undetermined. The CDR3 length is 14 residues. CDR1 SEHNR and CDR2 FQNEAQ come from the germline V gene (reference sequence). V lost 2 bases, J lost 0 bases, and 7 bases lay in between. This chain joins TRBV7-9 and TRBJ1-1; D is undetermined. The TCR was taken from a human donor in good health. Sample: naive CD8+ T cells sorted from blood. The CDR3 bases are TGTGCCAGCAGCTTAAGAGCCATGAACACTGAAGCTTTCTTT. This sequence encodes CASSLRAMNTEAFF. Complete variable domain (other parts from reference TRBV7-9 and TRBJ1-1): DTGVSQNPRHKITKRGQNVTFRCDPISEHNRLYWYRQTLGQGPEFLTYFQNEAQLEKSRLLSDRFSAERPKGSFSTLEIQRTEQGDSAMYLCASSLRAMNTEAFFGQGTRLTVV.